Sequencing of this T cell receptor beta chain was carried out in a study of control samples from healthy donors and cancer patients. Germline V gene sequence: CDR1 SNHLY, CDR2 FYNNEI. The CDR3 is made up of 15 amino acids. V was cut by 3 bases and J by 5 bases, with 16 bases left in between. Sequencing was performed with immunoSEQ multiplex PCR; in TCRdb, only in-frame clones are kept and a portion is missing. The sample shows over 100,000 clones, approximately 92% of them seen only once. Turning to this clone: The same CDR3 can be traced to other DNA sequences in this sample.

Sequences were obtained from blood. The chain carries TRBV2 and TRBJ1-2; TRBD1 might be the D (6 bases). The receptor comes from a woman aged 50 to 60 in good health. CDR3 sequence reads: CASSEEGVGGYGYTF. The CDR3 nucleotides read TGTGCCAGCAGTGAGGAGGGGGTGGGTGGTTATGGCTACACCTTC.